These 7 T cell receptor beta chains came from one sample sequenced in a study of chemoradiotherapy in HPV16-positive cancers (dated by TCRdb to the early 2020s). The protocol used for the library was the immunoSEQ multiplex PCR assay. TCRdb stores this immuneACCESS table with in-frame sequences only. Part of the clones is absent; in the studies checked, under half of the shortfall reflects unresolved V genes, and no reason is known for the rest. In this sample the table shows 7,000 or so clones, around nine tenths of which occur a single time. The ten biggest clones cover over 2% of the sample. The specimen was tumor tissue, collected from a patient who underwent chemoradiotherapy. These receptors originate from a human donor with HPV-associated anogenital cancer.

The rearrangement uses TRBV5-1 and TRBJ2-3, with D tentatively TRBD2 (6 bases). Germline V gives CDR1 SGHRS, CDR2 YFSETQ. The V gene lost 3 bases and the J gene lost 0 bases, with 11 bases spanning the gap. The CDR3 sequence is 15 residues long. DNA for the CDR3: TGCGCCAGCAGCTCCGGGAGACCTAGCACAGATACGCAGTATTTT. It is translated as CASSSGRPSTDTQYF.

This chain uses TRBV15 with TRBJ2-3; either TRBD1 or TRBD2 may supply D (5 bases each). This CDR3 is built from 15 residues. The V and J ends lost 5 bases and 2 bases respectively, with 14 bases between them. Per the germline V gene, CDR1 is LNHNV and CDR2 is YYDKDF (reference sequence). As DNA, the CDR3 is TGTGCCACCAGCCGTCTGGGGGAGAACACAGATACGCAGTATTTT. This encodes CATSRLGENTDTQYF.

J is TRBJ2-1 and V is TRBV29-1, with D possibly matching TRBD2 (5 bases). The CDR3 sequence is 13 residues long. Germline V gene data show CDR1 as SQVTM and CDR2 as ANQGSEA. Trimming took 0 bases from V and 7 from J, leaving 10 bases between them. The CDR3 reads CSVEETRRNEQFF. CDR3 nucleotide sequence: TGCAGCGTTGAAGAAACTCGGAGGAATGAGCAGTTCTTC.

The CDR3 coding sequence is TGTGCCAGCTCACGGGGATGGACAGGGGGACATGAAAAACTGTTTTTT. Its protein product is CASSRGWTGGHEKLFF. V gene TRBV18 combines with J gene TRBJ1-4, with 10 nucleotides matching TRBD1. The germline V gene has CDR1 KGHSH and CDR2 LQKENI. The junction had 8 bases not matched to a gene; V was cut back by 4 bases and J by 6 bases. CDR3 length: 16 residues.

The V gene is TRBV7-3, the J gene TRBJ2-5; D remains unclear. Trimming cost V 4 bases and J 5 bases, with 11 bases left between them. Germline CDR1 SGHTA, CDR2 FQGTGA. This CDR3 has 13 amino acids. The CDR3 DNA is TGTGCCAGCAGCTCCGCCCCCACGGAGACCCAGTACTTC. It specifies CASSSAPTETQYF.

V and J are TRBV4-2 and TRBJ1-1; D is undetermined. Trimming took 5 bases from V and 1 from J, leaving 8 bases between them. The CDR3 is 13 residues long. The germline V gene has CDR1 LGHNA and CDR2 YNFKEQ. The DNA of the CDR3 is TGTGCCAGCAGCGGCACAGAGAACACTGAAGCTTTCTTT. Translated, it gives CASSGTENTEAFF.

The chain recombines TRBV6-5 with TRBJ2-7; the D gene is possibly TRBD1 (6 bases). The CDR3 loop spans 11 amino acids. V was pared by 10 bases and J by 3 bases, with 10 bases between. The germline V gene has CDR1 MNHEY and CDR2 SVGAGI. CDR3 nucleotide sequence: TGTGCCACCGCGGACAGCTACGAGCAGTACTTC. It encodes CATADSYEQYF.